This T cell receptor (beta chain) comes out of a study of human T cells and chemical hapten exposure. Turning to the study itself: Minor pooled library volume differences mainly drove per-sample TCR yield variation.

The V end lost 2 bases, the J end lost 7 bases, and 8 bases lay between the germline ends. Germline CDR1 reads MDHEN; CDR2 reads SYDVKM. The length of the CDR3 is 12 residues. As for time point: pre-sensitization, week 0. Described treatment: therapeutic diphenylcyclopropenone sensitization with weekly scalp DPC. Donors were 18 to 70-year-old alopecia patients suitable for DPC. TCRdb itself ran the RACE reads through MiXCR, one entry per CDR3 protein. The sample includes about 120,000 distinct CDR3 sequences, 13% seen only once; the top ten take around 3%. The starting material was whole blood, obtained in connection with sensitization to the hapten diphenylcyclopropenone (DPC). The TCR originated in a woman between 18 and 30 years old with alopecia areata. Some clones in this sample may be carry-over from other donors' samples. The chain uses TRBV28 and TRBJ1-1; TRBD1 is a possible D gene (5 bases). This CDR3 reads CASSLAGGEAFF. CDR3 nucleotides: TGTGCCAGCAGTTTAGCCGGGGGTGAAGCTTTCTTT.